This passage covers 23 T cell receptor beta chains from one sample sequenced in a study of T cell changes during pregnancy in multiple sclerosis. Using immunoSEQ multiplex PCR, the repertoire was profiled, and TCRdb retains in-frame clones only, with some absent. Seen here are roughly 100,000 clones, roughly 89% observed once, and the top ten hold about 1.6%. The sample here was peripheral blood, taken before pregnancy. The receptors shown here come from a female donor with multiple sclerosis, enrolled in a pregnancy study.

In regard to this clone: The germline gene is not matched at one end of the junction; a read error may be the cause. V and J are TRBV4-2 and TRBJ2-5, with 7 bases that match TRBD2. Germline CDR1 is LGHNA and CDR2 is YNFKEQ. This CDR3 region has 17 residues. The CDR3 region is CASSQGTTGGDQKTQYF. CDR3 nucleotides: TGTGCCAGCAGCCAAGGCACAACGGGGGGAGACCAAAAGACCCAGTACTTC.

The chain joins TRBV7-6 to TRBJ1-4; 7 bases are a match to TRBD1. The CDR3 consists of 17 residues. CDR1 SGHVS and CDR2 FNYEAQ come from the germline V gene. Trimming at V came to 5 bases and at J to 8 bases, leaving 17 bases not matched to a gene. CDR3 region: CASSPLGGRDSGEKLFF. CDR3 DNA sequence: TGTGCCAGCAGCCCCTTAGGGGGCCGGGACAGCGGGGAAAAACTGTTTTTT.

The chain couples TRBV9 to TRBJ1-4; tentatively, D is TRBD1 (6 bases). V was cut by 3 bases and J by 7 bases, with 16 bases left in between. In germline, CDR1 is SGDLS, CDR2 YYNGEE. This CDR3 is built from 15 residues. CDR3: CASSEQGRGGEKLFF. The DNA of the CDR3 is TGTGCCAGCAGCGAGCAGGGGAGGGGAGGTGAAAAACTGTTTTTT.

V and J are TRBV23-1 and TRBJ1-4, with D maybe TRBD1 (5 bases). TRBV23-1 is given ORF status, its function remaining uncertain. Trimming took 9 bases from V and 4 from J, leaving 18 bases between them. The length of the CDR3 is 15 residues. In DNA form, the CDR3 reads TGCGCCAGTGATCCGACGACAGCGAATAATGAAAAACTGTTTTTT. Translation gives CASDPTTANNEKLFF.

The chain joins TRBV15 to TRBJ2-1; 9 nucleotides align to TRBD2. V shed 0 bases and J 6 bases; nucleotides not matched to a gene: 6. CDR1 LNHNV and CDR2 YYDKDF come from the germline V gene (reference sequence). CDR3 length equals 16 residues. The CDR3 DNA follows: TGTGCCACCAGCAGAGATACAGCGGGAGGTCTCAATGAGCAGTTCTTC. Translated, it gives CATSRDTAGGLNEQFF.

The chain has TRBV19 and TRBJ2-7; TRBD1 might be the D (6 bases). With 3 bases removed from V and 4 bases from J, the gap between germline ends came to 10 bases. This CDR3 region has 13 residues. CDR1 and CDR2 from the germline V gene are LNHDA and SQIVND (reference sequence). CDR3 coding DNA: TGTGCCAGTAGTATGACAGGAAAATACGAGCAGTACTTC. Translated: CASSMTGKYEQYF.

The CDR3 reads CASSLEGMNTEAFF. The CDR3 DNA is TGCGCCAGCAGCTTGGAGGGGATGAACACTGAAGCTTTCTTT. The chain has TRBV5-1 and TRBJ1-1; possible D gene TRBD1, 5 bases. The V gene lost 0 bases and the J gene lost 0 bases, with 6 bases spanning the gap. CDR1 SGHRS and CDR2 YFSETQ come from the germline V gene. The CDR3 is made up of 14 amino acids.

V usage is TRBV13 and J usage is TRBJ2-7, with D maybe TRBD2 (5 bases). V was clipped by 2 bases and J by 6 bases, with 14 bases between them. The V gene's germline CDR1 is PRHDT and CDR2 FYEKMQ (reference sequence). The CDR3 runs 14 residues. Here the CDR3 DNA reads TGTGCCAGCAGCTTAAGGCTAGGAGGATTCGAGCAGTACTTC. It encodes CASSLRLGGFEQYF.

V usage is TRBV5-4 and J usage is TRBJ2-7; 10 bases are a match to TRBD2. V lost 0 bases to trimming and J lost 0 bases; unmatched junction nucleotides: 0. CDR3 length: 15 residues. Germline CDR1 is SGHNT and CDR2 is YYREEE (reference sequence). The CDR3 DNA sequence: TGTGCCAGCAGCTTGGGGACTAGCGGCTCCTACGAGCAGTACTTC. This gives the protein CASSLGTSGSYEQYF.

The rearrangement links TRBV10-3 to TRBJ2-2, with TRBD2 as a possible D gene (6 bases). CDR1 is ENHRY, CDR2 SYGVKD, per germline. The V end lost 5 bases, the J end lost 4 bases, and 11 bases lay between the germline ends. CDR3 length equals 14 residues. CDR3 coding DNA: TGTGCCATCAGTCGGGAGTCTGTCACCGGGGAGCTGTTTTTT. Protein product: CAISRESVTGELFF.

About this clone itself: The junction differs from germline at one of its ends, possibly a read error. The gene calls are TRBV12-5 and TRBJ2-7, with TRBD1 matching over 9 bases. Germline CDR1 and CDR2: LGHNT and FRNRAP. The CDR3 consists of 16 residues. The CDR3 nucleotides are TGTGCTAGTGGTTTGGTACAGGGGGCGCATGAGTACGGGCAGTACTTC. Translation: CASGLVQGAHEYGQYF. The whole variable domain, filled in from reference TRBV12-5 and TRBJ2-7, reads DARVTQTPRHKVTEMGQEVTMRCQPILGHNTVFWYRQTMMQGLELLAYFRNRAPLDDSGMPKDRFSAEMPDATLATLKIQPSEPRDSAVYFCASGLVQGAHEYGQYFGPGTRLTVT.

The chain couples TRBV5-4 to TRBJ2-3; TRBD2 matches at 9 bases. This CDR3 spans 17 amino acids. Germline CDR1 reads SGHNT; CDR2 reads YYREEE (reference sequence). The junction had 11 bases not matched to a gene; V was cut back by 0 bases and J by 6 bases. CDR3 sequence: CASSLGLPRGGGDTQYF. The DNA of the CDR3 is TGTGCCAGCAGCTTGGGACTTCCGCGGGGGGGCGGGGATACGCAGTATTTT.

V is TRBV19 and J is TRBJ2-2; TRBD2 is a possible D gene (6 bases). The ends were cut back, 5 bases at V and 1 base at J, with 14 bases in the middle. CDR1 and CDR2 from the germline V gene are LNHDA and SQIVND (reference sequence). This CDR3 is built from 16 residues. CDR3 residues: CASSQGLIQNTGELFF. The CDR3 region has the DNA TGTGCCAGTAGTCAGGGACTGATTCAGAACACCGGGGAGCTGTTTTTT.

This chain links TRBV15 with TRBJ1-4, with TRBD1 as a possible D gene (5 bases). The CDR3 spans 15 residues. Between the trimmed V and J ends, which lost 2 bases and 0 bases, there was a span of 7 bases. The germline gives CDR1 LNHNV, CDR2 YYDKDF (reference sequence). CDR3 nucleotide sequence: TGTGCCACCAGCAGACAGGGTTCAACTAATGAAAAACTGTTTTTT. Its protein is CATSRQGSTNEKLFF.

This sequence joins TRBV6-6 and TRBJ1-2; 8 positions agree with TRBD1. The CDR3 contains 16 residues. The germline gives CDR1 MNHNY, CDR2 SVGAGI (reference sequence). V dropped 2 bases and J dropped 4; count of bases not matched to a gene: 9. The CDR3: CASSYPGTGDAYGYTF. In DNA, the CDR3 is TGTGCCAGCAGTTACCCAGGGACAGGCGACGCCTATGGCTACACCTTC.

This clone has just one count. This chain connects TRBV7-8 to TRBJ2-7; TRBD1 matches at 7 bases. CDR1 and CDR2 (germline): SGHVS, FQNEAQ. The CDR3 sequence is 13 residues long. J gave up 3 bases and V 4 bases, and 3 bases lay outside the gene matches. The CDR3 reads CASSWGQSYEQYF. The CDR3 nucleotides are TGTGCCAGCAGCTGGGGACAGAGCTACGAGCAGTACTTC.

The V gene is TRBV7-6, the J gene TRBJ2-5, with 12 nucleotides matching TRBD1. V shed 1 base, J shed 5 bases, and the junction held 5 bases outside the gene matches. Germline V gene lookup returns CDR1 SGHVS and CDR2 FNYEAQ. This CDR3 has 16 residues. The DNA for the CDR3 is TGTGCCAGCAGCTTAGGGGGGACAGGGGGCTTGGAGACCCAGTACTTC. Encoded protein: CASSLGGTGGLETQYF.

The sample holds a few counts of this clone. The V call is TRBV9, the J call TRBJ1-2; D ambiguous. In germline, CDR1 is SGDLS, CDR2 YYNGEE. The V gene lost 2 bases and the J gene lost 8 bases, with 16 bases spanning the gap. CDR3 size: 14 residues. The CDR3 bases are TGTGCCAGCAGCGTCCACCCGGGGTTTGAGGGCTACACCTTC. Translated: CASSVHPGFEGYTF.

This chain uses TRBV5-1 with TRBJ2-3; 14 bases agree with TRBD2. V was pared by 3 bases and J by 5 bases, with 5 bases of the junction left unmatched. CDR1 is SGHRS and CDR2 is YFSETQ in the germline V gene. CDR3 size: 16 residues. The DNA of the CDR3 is TGCGCCAGCAGCTCGACTAGCGGGGGGGCCAAAGATACGCAGTATTTT. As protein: CASSSTSGGAKDTQYF.

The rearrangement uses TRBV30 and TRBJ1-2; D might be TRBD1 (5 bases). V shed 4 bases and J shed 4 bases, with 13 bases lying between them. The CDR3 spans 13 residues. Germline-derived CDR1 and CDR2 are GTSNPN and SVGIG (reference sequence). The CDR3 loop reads CAWIRGGAYGYTF. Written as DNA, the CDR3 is TGTGCCTGGATTCGGGGGGGTGCCTATGGCTACACCTTC.

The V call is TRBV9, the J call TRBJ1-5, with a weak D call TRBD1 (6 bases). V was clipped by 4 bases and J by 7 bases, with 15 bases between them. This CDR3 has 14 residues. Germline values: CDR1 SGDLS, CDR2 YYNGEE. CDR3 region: CASSPGAGAQPQHF. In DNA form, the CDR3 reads TGTGCCAGCAGCCCCGGGGCAGGGGCCCAGCCCCAGCATTTT. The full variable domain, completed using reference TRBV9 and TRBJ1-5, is DSGVTQTPKHLITATGQRVTLRCSPRSGDLSVYWYQQSLDQGLQFLIQYYNGEERAKGNILERFSAQQFPDLHSELNLSSLELGDSALYFCASSPGAGAQPQHFGDGTRLSIL.

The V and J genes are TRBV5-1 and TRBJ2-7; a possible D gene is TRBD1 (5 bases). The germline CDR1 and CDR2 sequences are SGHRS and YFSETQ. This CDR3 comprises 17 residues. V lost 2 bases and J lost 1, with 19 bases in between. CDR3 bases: TGCGCCAGCAGCTTCCGTCCCACAGGAGAGACTTCCTACGAGCAGTACTTC. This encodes CASSFRPTGETSYEQYF. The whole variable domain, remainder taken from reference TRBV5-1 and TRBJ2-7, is KAGVTQTPRYLIKTRGQQVTLSCSPISGHRSVSWYQQTPGQGLQFLFEYFSETQRNKGNFPGRFSGRQFSNSRSEMNVSTLELGDSALYLCASSFRPTGETSYEQYFGPGTRLTVT.

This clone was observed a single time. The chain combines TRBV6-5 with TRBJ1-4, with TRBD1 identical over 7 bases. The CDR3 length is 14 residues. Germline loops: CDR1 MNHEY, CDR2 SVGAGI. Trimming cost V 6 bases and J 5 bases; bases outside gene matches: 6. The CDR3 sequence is CASSLDRTNEKLFF. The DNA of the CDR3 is TGTGCCAGCAGCTTGGACAGGACGAATGAAAAACTGTTTTTT.